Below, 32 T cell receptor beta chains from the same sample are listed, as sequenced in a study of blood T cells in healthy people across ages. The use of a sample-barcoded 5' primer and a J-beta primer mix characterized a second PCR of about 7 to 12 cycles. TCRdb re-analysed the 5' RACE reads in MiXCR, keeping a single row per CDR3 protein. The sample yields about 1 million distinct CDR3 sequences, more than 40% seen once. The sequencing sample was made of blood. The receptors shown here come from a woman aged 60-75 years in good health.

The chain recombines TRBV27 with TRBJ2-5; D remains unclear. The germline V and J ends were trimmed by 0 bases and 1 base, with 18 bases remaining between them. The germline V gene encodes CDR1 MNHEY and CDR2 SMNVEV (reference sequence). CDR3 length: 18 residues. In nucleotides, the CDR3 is TGTGCCAGCAGTTTATCGCCCCCCACCCACAGTGGCCAAGAGACCCAGTACTTC. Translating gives CASSLSPPTHSGQETQYF.

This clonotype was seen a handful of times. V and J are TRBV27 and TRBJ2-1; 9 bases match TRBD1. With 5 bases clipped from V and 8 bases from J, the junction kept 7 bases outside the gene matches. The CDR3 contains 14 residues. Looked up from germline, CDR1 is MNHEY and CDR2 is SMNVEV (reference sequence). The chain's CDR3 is CASSPRQGGYEQFF. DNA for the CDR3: TGTGCCAGCAGTCCCAGACAGGGGGGCTATGAGCAGTTCTTC.

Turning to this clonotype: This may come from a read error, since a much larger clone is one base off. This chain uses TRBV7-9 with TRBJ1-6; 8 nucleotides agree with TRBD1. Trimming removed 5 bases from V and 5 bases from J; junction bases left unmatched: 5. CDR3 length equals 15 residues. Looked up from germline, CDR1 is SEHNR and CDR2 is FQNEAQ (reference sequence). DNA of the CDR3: TGTGCCAGCAGCCTCAGGACAGGGAATAATTCACCCCTCCACTTT. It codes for CASSLRTGNNSPLHF.

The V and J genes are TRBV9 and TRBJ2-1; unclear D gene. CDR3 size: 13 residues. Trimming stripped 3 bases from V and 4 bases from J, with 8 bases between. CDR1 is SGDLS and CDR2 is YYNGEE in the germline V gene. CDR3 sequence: CASSAERYNEQFF. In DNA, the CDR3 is TGTGCCAGCAGCGCGGAACGGTACAATGAGCAGTTCTTC. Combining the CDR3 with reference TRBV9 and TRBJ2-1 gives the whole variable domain DSGVTQTPKHLITATGQRVTLRCSPRSGDLSVYWYQQSLDQGLQFLIQYYNGEERAKGNILERFSAQQFPDLHSELNLSSLELGDSALYFCASSAERYNEQFFGPGTRLTVL.

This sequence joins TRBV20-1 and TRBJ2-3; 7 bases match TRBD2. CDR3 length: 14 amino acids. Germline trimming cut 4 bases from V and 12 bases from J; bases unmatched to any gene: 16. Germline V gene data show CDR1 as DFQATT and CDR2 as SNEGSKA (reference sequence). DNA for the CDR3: TGCAGTGCTACGGCTGGCGGGAGAGACAGTACCCAGTATTTT. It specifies CSATAGGRDSTQYF.

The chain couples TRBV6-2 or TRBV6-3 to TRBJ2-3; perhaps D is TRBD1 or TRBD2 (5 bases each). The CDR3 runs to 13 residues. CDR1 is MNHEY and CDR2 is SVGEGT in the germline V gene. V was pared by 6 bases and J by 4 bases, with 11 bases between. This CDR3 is CASRGTESDTQYF. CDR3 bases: TGTGCCAGCAGAGGGACGGAATCAGATACGCAGTATTTT.

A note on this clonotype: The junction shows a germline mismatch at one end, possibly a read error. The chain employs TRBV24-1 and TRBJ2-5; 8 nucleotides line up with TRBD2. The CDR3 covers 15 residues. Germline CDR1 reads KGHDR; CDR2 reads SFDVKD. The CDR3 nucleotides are TGTGCCACCAGTGTAGCGGGAACAAACCAAGAGGCCCAGTACTTC. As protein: CATSVAGTNQEAQYF.

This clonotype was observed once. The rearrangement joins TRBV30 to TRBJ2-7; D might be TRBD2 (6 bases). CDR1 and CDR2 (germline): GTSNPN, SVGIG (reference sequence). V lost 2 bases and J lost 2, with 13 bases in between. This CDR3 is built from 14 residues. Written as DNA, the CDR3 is TGTGCCTGGAGTTGGGGGAGGCAACCCTACGAGCAGTACTTC. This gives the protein CAWSWGRQPYEQYF.

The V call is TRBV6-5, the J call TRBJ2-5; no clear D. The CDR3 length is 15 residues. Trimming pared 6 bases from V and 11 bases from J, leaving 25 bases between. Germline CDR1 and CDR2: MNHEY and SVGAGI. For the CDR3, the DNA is TGTGCCAGCAGGAGAAGAAGAATGAGCTACAATGAGCAGTACTTC. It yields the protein CASRRRRMSYNEQYF.

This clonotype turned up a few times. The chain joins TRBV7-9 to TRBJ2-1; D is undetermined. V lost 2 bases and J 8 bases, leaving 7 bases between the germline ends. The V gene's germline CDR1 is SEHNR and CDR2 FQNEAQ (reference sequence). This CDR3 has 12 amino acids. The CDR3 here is CASSLQSDEQFF. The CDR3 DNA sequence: TGTGCCAGCAGCTTACAGTCGGATGAGCAGTTCTTC.

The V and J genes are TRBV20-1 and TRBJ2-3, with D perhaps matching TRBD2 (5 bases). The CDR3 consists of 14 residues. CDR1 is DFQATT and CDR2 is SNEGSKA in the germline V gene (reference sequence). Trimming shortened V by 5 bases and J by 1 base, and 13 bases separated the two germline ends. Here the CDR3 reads CSAYSSPRTDTQYF. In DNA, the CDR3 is TGCAGTGCTTACTCTAGCCCTCGCACAGATACGCAGTATTTT.

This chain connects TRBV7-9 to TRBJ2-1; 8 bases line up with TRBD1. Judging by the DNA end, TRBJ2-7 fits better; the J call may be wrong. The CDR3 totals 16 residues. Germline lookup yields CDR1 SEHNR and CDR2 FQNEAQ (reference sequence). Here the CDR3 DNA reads TGTGCCAGCAGCGCGCCCGGGACAGGCCACGCGCACGAGCAGTACTTC. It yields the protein CASSAPGTGHAHEQYF.

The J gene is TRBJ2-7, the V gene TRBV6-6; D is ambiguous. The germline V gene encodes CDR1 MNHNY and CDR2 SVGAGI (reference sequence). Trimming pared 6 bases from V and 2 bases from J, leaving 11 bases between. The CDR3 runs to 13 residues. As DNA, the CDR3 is TGTGCCAGCAGGAGAACAGAGCCCTACGAGCAGTACTTC. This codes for CASRRTEPYEQYF.

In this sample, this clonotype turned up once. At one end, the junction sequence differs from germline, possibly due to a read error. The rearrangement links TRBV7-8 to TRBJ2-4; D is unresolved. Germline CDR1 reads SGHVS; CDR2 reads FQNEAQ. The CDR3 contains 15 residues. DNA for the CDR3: TGTGCCAGCAGTCCCGAGGCTGGACCCAAAAACAGTCAGTACTTC. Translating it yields CASSPEAGPKNSQYF.

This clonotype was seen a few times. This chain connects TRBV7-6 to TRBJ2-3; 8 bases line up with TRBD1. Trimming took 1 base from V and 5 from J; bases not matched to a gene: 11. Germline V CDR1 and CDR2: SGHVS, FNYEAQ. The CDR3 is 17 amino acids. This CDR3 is CASSLGSGTGGQDTQYF. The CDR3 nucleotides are TGTGCCAGCAGCTTAGGTTCGGGGACAGGCGGACAAGATACGCAGTATTTT.

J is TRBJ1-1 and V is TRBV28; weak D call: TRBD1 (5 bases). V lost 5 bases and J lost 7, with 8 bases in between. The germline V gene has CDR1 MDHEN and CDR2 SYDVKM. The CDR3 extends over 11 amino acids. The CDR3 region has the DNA TGTGCCAGCAGTCTGGGGCGTGAAGCTTTCTTT. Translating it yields CASSLGREAFF. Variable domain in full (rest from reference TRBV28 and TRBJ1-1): DVKVTQSSRYLVKRTGEKVFLECVQDMDHENMFWYRQDPGLGLRLIYFSYDVKMKEKGDIPEGYSVSREKKERFSLILESASTNQTSMYLCASSLGREAFFGQGTRLTVV.

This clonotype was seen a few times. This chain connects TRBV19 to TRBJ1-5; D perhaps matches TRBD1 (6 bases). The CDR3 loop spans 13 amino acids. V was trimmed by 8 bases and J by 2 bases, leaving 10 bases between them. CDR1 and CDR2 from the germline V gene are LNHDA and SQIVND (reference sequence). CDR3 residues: CASSGAGNQPQHF. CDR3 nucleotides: TGTGCCAGTTCGGGGGCGGGCAATCAGCCCCAGCATTTT.

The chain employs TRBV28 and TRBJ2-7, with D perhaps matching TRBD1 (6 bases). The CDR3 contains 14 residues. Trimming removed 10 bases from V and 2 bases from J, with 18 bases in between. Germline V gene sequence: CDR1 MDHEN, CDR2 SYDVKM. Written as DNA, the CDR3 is TGTGCCACCCTTCGCAGCAGGGGAACCTACGAGCAGTACTTC. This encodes CATLRSRGTYEQYF.

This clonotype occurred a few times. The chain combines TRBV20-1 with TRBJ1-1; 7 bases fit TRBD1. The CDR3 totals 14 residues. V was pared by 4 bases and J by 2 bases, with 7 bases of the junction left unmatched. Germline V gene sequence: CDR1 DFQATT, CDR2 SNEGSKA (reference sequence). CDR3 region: CSATGNRGNTEAFF. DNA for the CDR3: TGCAGTGCTACTGGCAACAGGGGCAACACTGAAGCTTTCTTT.

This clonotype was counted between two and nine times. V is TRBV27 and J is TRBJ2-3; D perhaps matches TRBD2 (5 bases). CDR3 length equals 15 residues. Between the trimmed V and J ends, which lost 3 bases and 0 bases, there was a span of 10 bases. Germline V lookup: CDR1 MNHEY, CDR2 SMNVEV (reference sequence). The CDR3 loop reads CASSFAGASTDTQYF. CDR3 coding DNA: TGTGCCAGCAGTTTTGCGGGCGCTAGCACAGATACGCAGTATTTT.

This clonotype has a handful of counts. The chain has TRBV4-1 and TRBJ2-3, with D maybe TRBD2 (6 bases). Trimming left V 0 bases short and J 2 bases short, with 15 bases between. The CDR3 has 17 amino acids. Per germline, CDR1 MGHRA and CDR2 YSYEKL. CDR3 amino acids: CASSQEYGRDLTDTQYF. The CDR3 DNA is TGCGCCAGCAGCCAAGAATATGGGCGGGACCTCACAGATACGCAGTATTTT.

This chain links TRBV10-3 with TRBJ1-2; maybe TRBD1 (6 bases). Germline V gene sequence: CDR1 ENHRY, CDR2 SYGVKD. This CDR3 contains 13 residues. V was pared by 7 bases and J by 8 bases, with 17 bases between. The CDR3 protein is CAITVGGRAGYTF. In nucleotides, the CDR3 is TGTGCCATCACCGTAGGGGGACGGGCCGGCTACACCTTC.

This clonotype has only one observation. The chain's CDR3 is CASTPWQGVTYEQYF. CDR3 DNA: TGCGCCAGCACCCCATGGCAGGGGGTTACCTACGAGCAGTACTTC. The J gene is TRBJ2-7, the V gene TRBV5-1; 7 bases are a match to TRBD1. The CDR3 is 15 residues long. V shed 6 bases and J 2 bases; nucleotides not matched to a gene: 11. Germline V gene lookup returns CDR1 SGHRS and CDR2 YFSETQ.

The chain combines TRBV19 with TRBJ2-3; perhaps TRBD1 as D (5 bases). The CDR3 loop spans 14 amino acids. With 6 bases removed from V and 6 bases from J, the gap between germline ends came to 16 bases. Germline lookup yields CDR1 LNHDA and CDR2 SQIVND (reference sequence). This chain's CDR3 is CASRDRRAQDTQYF. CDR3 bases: TGTGCCAGTAGGGACCGCAGGGCACAGGATACGCAGTATTTT.

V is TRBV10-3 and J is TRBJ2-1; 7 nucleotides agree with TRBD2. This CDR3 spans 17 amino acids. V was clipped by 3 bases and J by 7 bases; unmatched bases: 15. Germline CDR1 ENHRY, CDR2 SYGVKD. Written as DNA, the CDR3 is TGTGCCATCAGTGACTCGATTCGAAGCGGGGCTGGGAATGAGCAGTTCTTC. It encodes CAISDSIRSGAGNEQFF.

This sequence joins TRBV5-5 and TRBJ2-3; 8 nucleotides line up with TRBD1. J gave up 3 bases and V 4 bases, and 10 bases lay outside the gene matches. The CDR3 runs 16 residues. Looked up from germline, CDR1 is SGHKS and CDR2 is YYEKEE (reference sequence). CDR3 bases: TGTGCCAGCAGCACCGACAGGGGTGTATTGACAGATACGCAGTATTTT. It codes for CASSTDRGVLTDTQYF.

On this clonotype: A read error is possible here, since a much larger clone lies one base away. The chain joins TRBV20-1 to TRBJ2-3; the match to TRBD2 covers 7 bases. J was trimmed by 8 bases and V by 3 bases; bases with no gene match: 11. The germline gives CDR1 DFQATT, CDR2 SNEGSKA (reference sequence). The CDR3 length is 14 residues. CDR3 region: CSASLVGGRGTQYF. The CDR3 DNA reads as TGCAGTGCTAGCTTAGTGGGAGGGAGAGGTACGCAGTATTTT.

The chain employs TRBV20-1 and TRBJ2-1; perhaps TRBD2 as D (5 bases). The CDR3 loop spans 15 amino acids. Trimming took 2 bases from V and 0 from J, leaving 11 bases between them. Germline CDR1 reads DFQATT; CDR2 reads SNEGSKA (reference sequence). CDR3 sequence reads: CSARPERISYNEQFF. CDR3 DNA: TGCAGTGCTAGACCGGAGCGGATCTCCTACAATGAGCAGTTCTTC.

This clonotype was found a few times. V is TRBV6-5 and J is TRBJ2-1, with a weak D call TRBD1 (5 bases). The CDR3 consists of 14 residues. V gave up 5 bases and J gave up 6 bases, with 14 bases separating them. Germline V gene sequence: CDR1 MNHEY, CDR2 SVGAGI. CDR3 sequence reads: CASSDESGLNEQFF. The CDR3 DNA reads TGTGCCAGCAGTGACGAGTCAGGGCTCAATGAGCAGTTCTTC.

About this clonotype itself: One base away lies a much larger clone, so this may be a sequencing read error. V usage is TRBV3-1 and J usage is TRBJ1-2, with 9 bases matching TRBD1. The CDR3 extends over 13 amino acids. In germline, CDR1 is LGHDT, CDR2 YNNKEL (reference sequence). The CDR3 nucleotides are TGTGCCAGCAGGGGGACAGGGCGTCGTGGCTACTCCTTC. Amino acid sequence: CASRGTGRRGYSF.

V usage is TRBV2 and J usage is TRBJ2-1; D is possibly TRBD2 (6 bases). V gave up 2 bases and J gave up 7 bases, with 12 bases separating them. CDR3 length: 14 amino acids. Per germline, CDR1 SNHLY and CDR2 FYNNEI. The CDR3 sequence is CASSERGLTNEQFF. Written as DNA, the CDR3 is TGTGCCAGCAGTGAACGGGGACTCACAAATGAGCAGTTCTTC. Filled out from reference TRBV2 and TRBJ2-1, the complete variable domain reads EPEVTQTPSHQVTQMGQEVILRCVPISNHLYFYWYRQILGQKVEFLVSFYNNEISEKSEIFDDQFSVERPDGSNFTLKIRSTKLEDSAMYFCASSERGLTNEQFFGPGTRLTVL.

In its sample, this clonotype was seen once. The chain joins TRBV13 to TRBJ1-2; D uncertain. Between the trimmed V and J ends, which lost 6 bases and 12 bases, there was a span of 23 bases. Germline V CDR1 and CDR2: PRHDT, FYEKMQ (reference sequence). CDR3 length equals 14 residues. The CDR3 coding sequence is TGTGCCAGCAGTATCGGAACCTCTTCCTCCGGCCACACCTTC. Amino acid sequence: CASSIGTSSSGHTF.